This T cell receptor beta chain was retrieved from a study of T-cell reconstitution after alpha-beta-depleted transplantation in children. Per the germline V gene, CDR1 is SGHRS and CDR2 is YFSETQ. The length of the CDR3 is 13 residues. Trimming cost V 0 bases and J 6 bases, with 10 bases left between them. Library preparation (for TCRbeta) was performed with unique molecular identifiers. TCRdb called the PCR reads again in MiXCR, with one record for every CDR3 protein. Counted here are some 290,000 distinct CDR3 sequences, 9.9% occurring once; the ten biggest clones make up 10%. The sample in question was PBMCs from the stem cell graft donor, obtained from the stem cell graft. This clonotype was obtained from a human donor who donated a stem cell graft to a child with SCID. V usage is TRBV5-1 and J usage is TRBJ2-7; D is ambiguous. The chain's CDR3 is CASSLGVRGEQYF. In nucleotides, the CDR3 is TGCGCCAGCAGCTTGGGGGTCCGTGGCGAGCAGTACTTC.